This record looks at one T cell receptor beta chain sequence and its context. The sample is drawn from a study of blood T cell repertoires in COVID-19. The data were produced by immunoSEQ multiplex PCR, yet TCRdb's version contains in-frame clones alone and is incomplete. This sample has more than 100,000 clones, with approximately 79% found just once. V dropped 4 bases and J dropped 6; count of bases not matched to a gene: 14. This CDR3 contains 18 residues. The germline gives CDR1 SGHNT, CDR2 YYREEE (reference sequence). This sequence was found in a man aged 40-49 years with acute COVID-19. The gene calls are TRBV5-4 and TRBJ2-2; 11 bases are a match to TRBD2. The sequencing sample was made of PBMCs or T cells enriched from blood (not recorded which). Here the CDR3 DNA reads TGTGCCAGCAGCCCACCCCCGGCACTAGCGGGGGCCGCCGGGGAGCTGTTTTTT. Translated: CASSPPPALAGAAGELFF. Full variable domain (missing parts from reference TRBV5-4 and TRBJ2-2): ETGVTQSPTHLIKTRGQQVTLRCSSQSGHNTVSWYQQALGQGPQFIFQYYREEENGRGNFPPRFSGLQFPNYSSELNVNALELDDSALYLCASSPPPALAGAAGELFFGEGSRLTVL.